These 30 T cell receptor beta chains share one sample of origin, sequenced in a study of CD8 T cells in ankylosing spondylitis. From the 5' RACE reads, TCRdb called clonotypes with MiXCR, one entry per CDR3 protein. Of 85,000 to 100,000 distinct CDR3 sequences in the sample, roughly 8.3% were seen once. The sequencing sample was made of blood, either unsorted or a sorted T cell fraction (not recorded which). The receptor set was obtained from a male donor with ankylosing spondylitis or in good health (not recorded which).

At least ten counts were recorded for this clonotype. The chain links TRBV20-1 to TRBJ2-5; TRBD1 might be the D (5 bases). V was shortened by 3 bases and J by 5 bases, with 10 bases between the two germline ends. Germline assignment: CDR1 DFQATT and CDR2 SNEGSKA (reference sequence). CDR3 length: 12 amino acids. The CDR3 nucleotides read TGCAGTGCTAGGACAGTCATGGAGACCCAGTACTTC. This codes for CSARTVMETQYF.

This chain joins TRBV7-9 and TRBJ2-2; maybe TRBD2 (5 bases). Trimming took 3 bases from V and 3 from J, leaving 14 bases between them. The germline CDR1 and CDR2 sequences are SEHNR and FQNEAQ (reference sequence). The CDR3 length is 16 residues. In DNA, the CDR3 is TGTGCCAGCAGCTTGGGATCTGGTAGCGACACCGGGGAGCTGTTTTTT. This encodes CASSLGSGSDTGELFF.

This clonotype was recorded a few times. Here the CDR3 DNA reads TGCGCCAGCAGCCAACTAGCGGGGGGGCTGGCCGGGGAGCTGTTTTTT. Amino acids: CASSQLAGGLAGELFF. V gene TRBV4-1 combines with J gene TRBJ2-2; 12 bases agree with TRBD2. Germline V lookup: CDR1 MGHRA, CDR2 YSYEKL. There are 16 residues in the CDR3. J was trimmed by 6 bases and V by 2 bases; bases with no gene match: 4.

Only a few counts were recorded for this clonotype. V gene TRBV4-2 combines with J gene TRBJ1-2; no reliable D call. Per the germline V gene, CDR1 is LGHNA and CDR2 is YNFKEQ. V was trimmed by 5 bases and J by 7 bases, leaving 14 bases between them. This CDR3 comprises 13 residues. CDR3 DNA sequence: TGTGCCAGCAGCTCGCTTCCGGGTGCTGGCTACACCTTC. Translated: CASSSLPGAGYTF.

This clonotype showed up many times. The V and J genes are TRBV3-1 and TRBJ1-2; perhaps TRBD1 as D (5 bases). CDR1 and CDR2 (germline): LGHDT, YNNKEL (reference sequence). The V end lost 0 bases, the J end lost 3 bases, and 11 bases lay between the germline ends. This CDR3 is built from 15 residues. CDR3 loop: CASSQDLGTYYGYTF. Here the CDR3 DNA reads TGTGCCAGCAGCCAAGATTTGGGGACTTACTATGGCTACACCTTC.

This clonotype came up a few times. The CDR3 sequence is CSAPGLAGGSSYNEQFF. DNA for the CDR3: TGCAGTGCCCCAGGACTAGCGGGGGGGAGCTCCTACAATGAGCAGTTCTTC. This sequence joins TRBV20-1 and TRBJ2-1, with 15 bases lining up with TRBD2. The germline V gene has CDR1 DFQATT and CDR2 SNEGSKA (reference sequence). V lost 6 bases, J lost 0 bases, and 6 bases stayed unmatched. This CDR3 contains 17 residues.

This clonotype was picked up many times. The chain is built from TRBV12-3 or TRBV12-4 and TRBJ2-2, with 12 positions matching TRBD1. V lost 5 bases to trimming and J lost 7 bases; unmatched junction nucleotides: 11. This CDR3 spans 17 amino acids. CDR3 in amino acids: CASSDLRDRGLGGELFF. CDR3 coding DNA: TGTGCCAGCAGTGACCTGAGGGACAGGGGGCTGGGCGGGGAGCTGTTTTTT.

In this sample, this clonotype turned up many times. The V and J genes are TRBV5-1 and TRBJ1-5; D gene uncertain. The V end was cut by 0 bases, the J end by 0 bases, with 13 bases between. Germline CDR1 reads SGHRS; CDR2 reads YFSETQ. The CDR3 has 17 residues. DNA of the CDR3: TGCGCCAGCAGCTTGGAAGGTGGTCCGATTAGCAATCAGCCCCAGCATTTT. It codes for CASSLEGGPISNQPQHF.

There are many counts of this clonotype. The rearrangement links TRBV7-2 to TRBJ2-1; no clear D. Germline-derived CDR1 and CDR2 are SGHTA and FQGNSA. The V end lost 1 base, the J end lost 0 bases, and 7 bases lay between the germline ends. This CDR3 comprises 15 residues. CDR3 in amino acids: CASSLDQNSYNEQFF. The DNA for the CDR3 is TGTGCCAGCAGCTTAGACCAGAACTCCTACAATGAGCAGTTCTTC.

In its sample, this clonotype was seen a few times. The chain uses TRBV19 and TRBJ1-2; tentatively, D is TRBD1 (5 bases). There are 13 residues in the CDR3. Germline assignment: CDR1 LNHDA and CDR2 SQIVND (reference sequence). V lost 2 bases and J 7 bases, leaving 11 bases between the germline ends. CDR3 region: CASSIQGLRGYTF. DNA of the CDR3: TGTGCCAGTAGTATACAGGGATTGCGTGGCTACACCTTC.

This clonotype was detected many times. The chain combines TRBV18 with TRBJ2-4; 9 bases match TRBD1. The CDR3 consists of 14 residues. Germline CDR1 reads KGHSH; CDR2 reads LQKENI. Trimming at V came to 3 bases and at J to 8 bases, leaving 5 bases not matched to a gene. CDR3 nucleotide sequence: TGTGCCAGCTCACCGGGACAGGGCGAGGACATTCAGTACTTC. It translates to CASSPGQGEDIQYF.

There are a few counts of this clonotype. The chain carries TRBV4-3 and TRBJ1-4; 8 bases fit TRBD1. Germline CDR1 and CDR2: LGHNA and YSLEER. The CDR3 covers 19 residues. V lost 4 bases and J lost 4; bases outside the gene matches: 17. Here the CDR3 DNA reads TGCGCCAGCAGCCGAGTGACAGGGGATTTCCCCGGATTTAATGAAAAACTGTTTTTT. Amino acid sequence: CASSRVTGDFPGFNEKLFF.

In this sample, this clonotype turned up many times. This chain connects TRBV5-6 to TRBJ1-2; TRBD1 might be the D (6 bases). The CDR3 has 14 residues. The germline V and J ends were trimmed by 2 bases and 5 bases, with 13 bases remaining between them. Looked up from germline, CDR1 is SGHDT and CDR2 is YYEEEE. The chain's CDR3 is CASSLQGPFYGYTF. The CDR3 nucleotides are TGTGCCAGCAGCTTACAGGGCCCCTTTTATGGCTACACCTTC.

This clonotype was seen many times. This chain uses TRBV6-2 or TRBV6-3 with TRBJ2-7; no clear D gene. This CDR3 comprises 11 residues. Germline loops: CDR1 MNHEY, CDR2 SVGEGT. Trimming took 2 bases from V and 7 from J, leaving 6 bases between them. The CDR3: CASSYLGEQYF. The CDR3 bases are TGTGCCAGCAGTTACCTCGGGGAGCAGTACTTC.

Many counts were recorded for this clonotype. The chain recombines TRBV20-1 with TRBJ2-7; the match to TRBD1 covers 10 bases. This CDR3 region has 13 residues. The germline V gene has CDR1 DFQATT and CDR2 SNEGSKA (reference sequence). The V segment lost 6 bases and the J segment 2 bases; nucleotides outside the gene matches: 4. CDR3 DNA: TGCAGTGCGACAGGGGGCTTCGCCTACGAGCAGTACTTC. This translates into CSATGGFAYEQYF.

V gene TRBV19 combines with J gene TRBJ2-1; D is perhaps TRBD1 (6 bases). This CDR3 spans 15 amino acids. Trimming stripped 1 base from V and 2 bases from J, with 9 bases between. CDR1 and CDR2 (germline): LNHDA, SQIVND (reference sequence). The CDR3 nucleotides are TGTGCCAGTAGTATAGCGGACAGTCCCTACAATGAGCAGTTCTTC. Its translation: CASSIADSPYNEQFF.

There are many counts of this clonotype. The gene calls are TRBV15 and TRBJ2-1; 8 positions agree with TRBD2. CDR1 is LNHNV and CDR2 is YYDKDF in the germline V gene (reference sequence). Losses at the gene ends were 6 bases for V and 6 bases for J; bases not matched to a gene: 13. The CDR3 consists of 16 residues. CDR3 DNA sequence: TGTGCCACCAGTATCCGCGGGACTAGACGCCTCAATGAGCAGTTCTTC. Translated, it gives CATSIRGTRRLNEQFF.

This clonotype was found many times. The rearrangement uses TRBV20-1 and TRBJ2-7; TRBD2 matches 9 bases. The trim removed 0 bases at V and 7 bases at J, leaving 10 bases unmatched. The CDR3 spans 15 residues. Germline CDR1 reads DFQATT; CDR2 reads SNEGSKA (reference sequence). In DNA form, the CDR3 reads TGCAGTGCTAGAGATCGGATGCTAGCGGGAACTGAGCAGTACTTC. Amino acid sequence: CSARDRMLAGTEQYF.

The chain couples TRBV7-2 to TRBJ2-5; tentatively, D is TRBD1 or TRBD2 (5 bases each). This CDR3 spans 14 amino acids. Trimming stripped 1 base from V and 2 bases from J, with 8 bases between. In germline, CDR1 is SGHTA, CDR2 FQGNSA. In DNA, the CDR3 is TGTGCCAGCAGCTTAGGAGGGGCGCAAGAGACCCAGTACTTC. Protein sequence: CASSLGGAQETQYF.

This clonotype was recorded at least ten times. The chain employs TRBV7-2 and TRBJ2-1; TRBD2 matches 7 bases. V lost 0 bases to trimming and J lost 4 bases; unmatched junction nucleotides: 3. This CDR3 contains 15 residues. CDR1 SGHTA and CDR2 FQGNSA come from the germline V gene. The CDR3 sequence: CASSLAGGFYNEQFF. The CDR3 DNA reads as TGTGCCAGCAGCTTAGCGGGGGGGTTTTACAATGAGCAGTTCTTC.

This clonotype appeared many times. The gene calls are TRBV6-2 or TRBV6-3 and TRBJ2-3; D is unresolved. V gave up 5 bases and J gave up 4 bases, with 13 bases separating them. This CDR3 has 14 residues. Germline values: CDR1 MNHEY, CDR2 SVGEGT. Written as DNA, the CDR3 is TGTGCCAGCAGTCTCTTAGCCCTCGCAGATACGCAGTATTTT. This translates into CASSLLALADTQYF.

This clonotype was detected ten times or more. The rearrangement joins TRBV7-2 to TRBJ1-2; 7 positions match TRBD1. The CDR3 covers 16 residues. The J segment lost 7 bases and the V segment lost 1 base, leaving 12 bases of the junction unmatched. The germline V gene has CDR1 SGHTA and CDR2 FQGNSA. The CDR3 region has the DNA TGTGCCAGCAGCTTAGAAGGGGGCCAGTCCGGCCTTGGCTACACCTTC. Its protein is CASSLEGGQSGLGYTF.

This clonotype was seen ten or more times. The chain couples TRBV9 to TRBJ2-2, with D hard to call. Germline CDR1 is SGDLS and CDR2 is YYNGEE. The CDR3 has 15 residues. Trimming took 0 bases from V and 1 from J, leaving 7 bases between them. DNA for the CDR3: TGTGCCAGCAGCGTAGAGTGGAAGAACACCGGGGAGCTGTTTTTT. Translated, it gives CASSVEWKNTGELFF.

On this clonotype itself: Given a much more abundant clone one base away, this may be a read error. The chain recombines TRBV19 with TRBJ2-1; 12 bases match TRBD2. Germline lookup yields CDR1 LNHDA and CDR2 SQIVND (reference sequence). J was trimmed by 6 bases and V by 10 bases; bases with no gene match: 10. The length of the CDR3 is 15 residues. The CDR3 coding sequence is TGTGCCAACCAACCACTAGCGGGGGGTCTCAATGAGCAGTTCTTC. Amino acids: CANQPLAGGLNEQFF.

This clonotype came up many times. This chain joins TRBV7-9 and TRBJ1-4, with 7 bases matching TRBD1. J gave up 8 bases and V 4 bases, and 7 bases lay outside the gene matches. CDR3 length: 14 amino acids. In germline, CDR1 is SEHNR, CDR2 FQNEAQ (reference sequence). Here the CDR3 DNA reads TGTGCCAGCAGCTCGAACAGGGGAGACGAAAAACTGTTTTTT. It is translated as CASSSNRGDEKLFF.

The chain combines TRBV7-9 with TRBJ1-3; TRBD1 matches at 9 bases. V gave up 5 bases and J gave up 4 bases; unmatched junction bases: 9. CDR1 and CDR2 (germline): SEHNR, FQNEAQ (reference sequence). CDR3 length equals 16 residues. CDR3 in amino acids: CASSPMGQGLGNTIYF. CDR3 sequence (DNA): TGTGCCAGCAGCCCCATGGGACAGGGACTCGGAAACACCATATATTTT.

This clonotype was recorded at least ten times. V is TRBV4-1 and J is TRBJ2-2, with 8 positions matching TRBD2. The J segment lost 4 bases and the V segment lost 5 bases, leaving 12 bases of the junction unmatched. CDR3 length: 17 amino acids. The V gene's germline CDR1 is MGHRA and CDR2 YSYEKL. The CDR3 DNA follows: TGCGCCAGCAGCTACCGCCCGGCGGGGGGATCCACCGGGGAGCTGTTTTTT. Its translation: CASSYRPAGGSTGELFF.

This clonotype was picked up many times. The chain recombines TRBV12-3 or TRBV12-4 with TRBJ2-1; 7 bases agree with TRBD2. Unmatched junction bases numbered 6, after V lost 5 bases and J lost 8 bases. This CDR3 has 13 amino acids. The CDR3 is CASSQTSFDEQFF. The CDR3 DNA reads TGTGCCAGCAGTCAGACTAGCTTCGATGAGCAGTTCTTC.

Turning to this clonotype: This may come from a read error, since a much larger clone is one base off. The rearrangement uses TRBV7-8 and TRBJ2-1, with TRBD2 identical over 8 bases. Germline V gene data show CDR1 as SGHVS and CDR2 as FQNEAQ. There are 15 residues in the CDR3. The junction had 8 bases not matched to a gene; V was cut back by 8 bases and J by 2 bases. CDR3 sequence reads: CASAIWRGAYNEQFF. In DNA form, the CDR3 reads TGTGCCAGCGCCATCTGGCGGGGGGCCTACAATGAGCAGTTCTTC.

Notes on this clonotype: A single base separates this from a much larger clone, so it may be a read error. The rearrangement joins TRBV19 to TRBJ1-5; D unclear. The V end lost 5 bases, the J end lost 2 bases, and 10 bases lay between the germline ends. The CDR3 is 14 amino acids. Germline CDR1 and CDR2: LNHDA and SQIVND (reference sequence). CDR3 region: CASSFRNGNQPQHF. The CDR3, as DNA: TGTGCCAGTAGTTTTCGTAATGGCAATCAGCCCCAGCATTTT.